A selection of T cell receptor beta chains follows, all from one sample in a study of blood T cell repertoires in COVID-19. Using immunoSEQ multiplex PCR, the repertoire was profiled, and TCRdb retains in-frame clones only, with some absent. The sample contains roughly 150,000 clones, more than 80% of which appear only once. The sequenced sample consisted of peripheral blood. These receptors were taken from a woman of 80 years or more with acute or convalescent COVID-19. The CDR3 runs from the conserved cysteine through the conserved F or W. D genes are given only for firm matches. Only some rows state a clone size, as once, few, many or a class for expanded clones.

d_call	v_call	cdr3_length	j_call	clone_size	cdr3_aa	cdr3_nt
TRBD1	TRBV5-8	15	TRBJ2-3	-	CASSRGQGAGDTQYF	TGTGCCAGCAGCAGGGGACAGGGGGCAGGAGATACGCAGTATTTT
TRBD1	TRBV29-1	13	TRBJ1-2	-	CSVERGKTGVDTF	TGCAGCGTTGAACGGGGAAAGACAGGGGTGGACACCTTC
-	TRBV7-2	13	TRBJ2-2	-	CASSLTHTGELFF	TGTGCCAGCAGCTTAACACACACCGGGGAGCTGTTTTTT
-	TRBV19	17	TRBJ2-2	-	CASSSRGGSPNTGELFF	TGTGCCAGTAGTAGCAGGGGTGGATCACCTAACACCGGGGAGCTGTTTTTT
TRBD1	TRBV5-1	14	TRBJ2-1	-	CASSLRDSYNEQFF	TGCGCCAGCAGCTTGAGGGACAGCTACAATGAGCAGTTCTTC
-	TRBV5-1	14	TRBJ2-1	-	CASSTQGSYNEQFF	TGCGCCAGCAGCACACAGGGATCCTACAATGAGCAGTTCTTC
-	TRBV5-1	13	TRBJ2-5	-	CASSLSGGETQYF	TGCGCCAGCAGCTTGAGTGGAGGGGAGACCCAGTACTTC
TRBD1	TRBV19	16	TRBJ1-5	-	CASSTVGQGSNQPQHF	TGTGCCAGTAGTACAGTCGGACAGGGTAGCAATCAGCCCCAGCATTTT
TRBD2	TRBV3-1/TRBV3-2	17	TRBJ2-3	-	CASSQDTTSGGTDTQYF	TGTGCCAGCAGCCAAGATACCACTAGCGGAGGCACAGATACGCAGTATTTT
TRBD1	TRBV29-1	13	TRBJ1-3	-	CSANTGQGNTIYF	TGCAGCGCTAATACGGGACAGGGAAACACCATATATTTT
-	TRBV6-2/TRBV6-3	15	TRBJ2-7	few	CASSYKSVYSYEQYF	TGTGCCAGCAGTTACAAGTCGGTGTACTCCTACGAGCAGTACTTC
-	TRBV7-9	12	TRBJ1-5	-	CASSPEGQPQHF	TGTGCCAGCAGCCCAGAGGGCCAGCCCCAGCATTTT
-	TRBV20-1	11	TRBJ2-5	once	CSASGEETQYF	TGCAGTGCATCCGGGGAAGAGACCCAGTACTTC
-	TRBV7-8	16	TRBJ1-5	-	CASSRLMGAGNQPQHF	TGTGCCAGCAGCCGCCTAATGGGGGCAGGTAATCAGCCCCAGCATTTT
-	TRBV11-2	13	TRBJ1-1	-	CASSFVESTEAFF	TGTGCCAGCAGCTTTGTAGAGAGTACTGAAGCTTTCTTT
-	TRBV2	16	TRBJ2-2	-	CASTVGGAMNTGELFF	TGTGCCAGCACCGTGGGGGGGGCGATGAACACCGGGGAGCTGTTTTTT
-	TRBV18	16	TRBJ1-1	-	CASSPPSSRANTEAFF	TGTGCCAGCTCACCACCGAGCTCGAGGGCGAACACTGAAGCTTTCTTT
-	TRBV5-4	16	TRBJ1-3	-	CASSLGAPGAGNTIYF	TGTGCCAGCAGCTTGGGGGCCCCAGGGGCTGGAAACACCATATATTTT
TRBD1	TRBV4-1	17	TRBJ1-4	-	CASSQVQVAGQGAKLFF	TGCGCCAGCAGCCAAGTCCAAGTGGCGGGACAGGGGGCTAAACTGTTTTTT
TRBD2	TRBV7-2	15	TRBJ2-3	-	CASSLGTSGGGTQYF	TGTGCCAGCAGCCTAGGGACTAGCGGGGGGGGGACGCAGTATTTT
TRBD2	TRBV5-4	16	TRBJ2-7	-	CASSKGGLAGEYEQYF	TGTGCCAGCAGCAAAGGCGGACTAGCGGGGGAATACGAGCAGTACTTC
-	TRBV29-1	13	TRBJ1-1	once	CSVEVTANTEAFF	TGCAGCGTTGAAGTAACAGCTAACACTGAAGCTTTCTTT
-	TRBV19	15	TRBJ1-2	-	CASSIAGPLPYGYTF	TGTGCCAGTAGTATTGCGGGACCACTTCCCTATGGCTACACCTTC
-	TRBV5-6	15	TRBJ1-2	few	CASSPGWGQVYGYTF	TGTGCCAGCAGCCCAGGGTGGGGGCAGGTCTATGGCTACACCTTC
-	TRBV11-2	15	TRBJ1-1	once	CASSLQGPLLTEAFF	TGTGCCAGCAGCTTACAGGGGCCCTTGTTAACTGAAGCTTTCTTT
-	TRBV18	15	TRBJ2-3	-	CASSPRASGGDTQYF	TGTGCCAGCTCACCACGGGCGAGCGGAGGGGATACGCAGTATTTT
TRBD1	TRBV27	19	TRBJ1-2	-	CASSPTPGQGSLPLYGYTF	TGTGCCAGCAGTCCGACCCCGGGACAGGGGTCTCTCCCCTTGTATGGCTACACCTTC
-	TRBV18	15	TRBJ1-1	-	CASSPRRGDGTEAFF	TGTGCCAGCTCACCAAGGAGGGGCGATGGGACTGAAGCTTTCTTT
TRBD1	TRBV29-1	14	TRBJ1-2	-	CSVHDRGGNYGYTF	TGCAGCGTTCATGACAGGGGAGGTAACTATGGCTACACCTTC
-	TRBV14	15	TRBJ2-3	-	CASSQDPGAPDTQYF	TGTGCCAGCAGCCAAGATCCGGGTGCGCCAGATACGCAGTATTTT
-	TRBV6-5	13	TRBJ1-6	-	CASSRADYSPLHF	TGTGCCAGCTCCCGGGCGGACTACTCACCCCTCCACTTT
TRBD2	TRBV9	16	TRBJ2-5	-	CASSPRTSGGVETQYF	TGTGCCAGCAGCCCGCGGACTAGCGGGGGGGTTGAGACCCAGTACTTC
-	TRBV7-9	14	TRBJ1-2	few	CASSLDGGPYGYTF	TGTGCCAGCAGCTTAGACGGGGGACCCTATGGCTACACCTTC
TRBD2	TRBV7-2	15	TRBJ2-7	-	CASRIGLAGAYEQYF	TGTGCCAGCAGGATCGGACTAGCGGGGGCCTACGAGCAGTACTTC
-	TRBV6-2/TRBV6-3	16	TRBJ1-1	-	CASSSFRTVLNTEAFF	TGTGCCAGCAGCTCATTCCGGACAGTCCTGAACACTGAAGCTTTCTTT
TRBD1	TRBV3-1/TRBV3-2	15	TRBJ1-2	-	CASSQEHSGGYGYTF	TGTGCCAGCAGCCAAGAGCATTCAGGGGGCTATGGCTACACCTTC
-	TRBV7-9	15	TRBJ1-1	-	CASSPHTGYNTEAFF	TGTGCCAGCAGCCCACATACAGGGTATAACACTGAAGCTTTCTTT
TRBD1	TRBV6-5	15	TRBJ1-5	-	CASSIQGGSNQPQHF	TGTGCCAGCAGTATACAGGGGGGAAGCAATCAGCCCCAGCATTTT
TRBD2	TRBV7-2	16	TRBJ2-5	-	CASSLATSGGWETQYF	TGTGCCAGCAGCTTAGCAACCAGCGGGGGTTGGGAGACCCAGTACTTC
TRBD1	TRBV3-1/TRBV3-2	16	TRBJ1-2	-	CASSRGAGQGHYGYTF	TGTGCCAGCAGCCGGGGGGCGGGACAGGGACACTATGGCTACACCTTC
-	TRBV25-1	15	TRBJ1-1	-	CASSIVAQRATEAFF	TGTGCCAGCAGCATCGTGGCGCAGAGGGCCACTGAAGCTTTCTTT
-	TRBV19	13	TRBJ2-2	-	CASSIPFTGELFF	TGTGCCAGTAGTATTCCATTCACCGGGGAGCTGTTTTTT
-	TRBV5-4	15	TRBJ2-5	-	CASSLDGTLQETQYF	TGTGCCAGCAGCTTGGATGGGACTCTCCAAGAGACCCAGTACTTC
-	TRBV2	13	TRBJ2-1	-	CASSESRAGEQFF	TGTGCCAGCAGTGAATCCAGGGCCGGTGAGCAGTTCTTC
-	TRBV12-5	16	TRBJ1-2	-	CASGLGVTTGEFGYTF	TGTGCTAGTGGTTTGGGGGTTACGACCGGGGAATTTGGCTACACCTTC
-	TRBV5-4	14	TRBJ2-1	-	CASSLWGAYNEQFF	TGTGCCAGCAGCTTGTGGGGCGCTTACAATGAGCAGTTCTTC
TRBD1	TRBV18	15	TRBJ2-1	-	CASSLGQGEGSVQFF	TGTGCCAGCTCACTCGGACAGGGTGAAGGCTCGGTGCAGTTCTTC
TRBD1	TRBV7-9	14	TRBJ1-2	-	CASSPAGTASLHTF	TGTGCCAGCAGCCCGGCCGGGACAGCAAGTTTGCACACCTTC
-	TRBV29-1	13	TRBJ2-7	-	CSVEDGRAYEQYF	TGCAGCGTTGAAGACGGCAGGGCCTACGAGCAGTACTTC
TRBD1	TRBV19	16	TRBJ1-5	-	CASRHIVGGARQPQHF	TGTGCCAGTAGACACATCGTAGGGGGCGCGAGGCAGCCCCAGCATTTT
-	TRBV19	15	TRBJ1-1	-	CASSGRVQGNTEAFF	TGTGCCAGTAGTGGGCGAGTACAGGGGAACACTGAAGCTTTCTTT
TRBD1	TRBV6-5	14	TRBJ2-5	-	CASRKQGGQETQYF	TGTGCCAGCAGAAAACAGGGGGGACAAGAGACCCAGTACTTC
-	TRBV4-1	14	TRBJ1-5	once	CASSQVGGNQPQHF	TGCGCCAGCAGCCAAGTAGGAGGGAATCAGCCCCAGCATTTT
-	TRBV7-9	13	TRBJ1-6	-	CASSLSGDSPLHF	TGTGCCAGCAGCTTATCGGGGGATTCACCCCTCCACTTT
-	TRBV19	14	TRBJ1-1	-	CASSSRTLYTEAFF	TGTGCCAGTAGTTCCCGGACTCTTTACACTGAAGCTTTCTTT
-	TRBV9	14	TRBJ1-1	-	CASSQRLMNTEAFF	TGTGCCAGCAGCCAGCGGCTAATGAACACTGAAGCTTTCTTT
-	TRBV7-5	19	TRBJ2-4	-	CARSFPNFDRGRDPNIQYF	TGTGCCAGAAGCTTTCCCAACTTTGACAGGGGGCGCGATCCCAACATTCAGTACTTC
TRBD2	TRBV9	14	TRBJ2-5	-	CASSVVLAGGPQYF	TGTGCCAGCAGCGTAGTGCTAGCGGGGGGGCCCCAGTACTTC
-	TRBV10-3	15	TRBJ1-3	-	CAISSGQSSGNTIYF	TGTGCCATCAGTTCCGGACAGTCCTCTGGAAACACCATATATTTT